This T cell receptor (beta chain) emerged from a study of Graves' ophthalmopathy and Graves' hyperthyroidism. Germline V lookup: CDR1 SNHLY, CDR2 FYNNEI. The CDR3 contains 16 residues. Turning to this clonotype: A much bigger clone sits one base away, suggesting this may be a read error.

The study amplified TCR beta CDR3 regions using RNA transcripts. Following a first-round RT-PCR that used HTBI primers, a second-round multiplex PCR was carried out. Each CDR3 protein is one row after TCRdb ran MiXCR on the multiplex PCR reads. The sample records about 660,000 distinct CDR3 sequences, more than 40% being singletons. It was on clinical symptoms, serum thyroxine, TRAb, thyroid ultrasound and orbital computed tomography that diagnosis relied. The TCR sequence derives from an adult man with Graves' ophthalmopathy. Source material: peripheral blood. The chain has TRBV2 and TRBJ2-5; 10 bases match TRBD2. The CDR3 DNA is TGCGCCAGCAGTGAATTAGCGGGGGGCCTCCGTGAGGCCCAGTACTTC. Protein: CASSELAGGLREAQYF.